The TCR beta chain described here comes from a study of T cell changes during pregnancy in multiple sclerosis. Only in-frame clones appear in the TCRdb table, and some are missing; sequencing was by immunoSEQ multiplex PCR. Seen here are about 80,000 clones, 92% observed once, and the top ten hold 2% to 3%. In its sample, this clone was seen once. This receptor was identified in a female donor with multiple sclerosis, enrolled in a pregnancy study. The source was peripheral blood, collected before pregnancy.

CDR3 region: CASTPGQTYEQYF. The CDR3 DNA is TGTGCCAGCACCCCGGGACAGACGTACGAGCAGTACTTC. The chain joins TRBV6-5 to TRBJ2-7, with 7 bases fitting TRBD1. This CDR3 region has 13 residues. The J segment lost 4 bases and the V segment lost 7 bases, leaving 7 bases of the junction unmatched. Germline CDR1 is MNHEY and CDR2 is SVGAGI.